One and the same sample provided the 18 T cell receptor beta chains below, sequenced in a study of early T cells in non-severe SARS-CoV-2 infection (dated by TCRdb to about 2021). The method was 5' RACE. This sample was sequenced with a NextSeq 500. Starting from the raw public reads, TCRdb applied fastp trimming at Q25, assembled clones with MiXCR and retained in-frame beta chains. Rows are unified per CDR3 protein, each entry keeping the most common DNA and genes. The sample table lists over 30,000 distinct CDR3 sequences, around 6% of them with a count of one. The ten most abundant clones make up around 7% of the sample. Input material: whole blood. The origin of the receptors is an adult who was a healthcare worker with PCR-confirmed SARS-CoV-2 infection or an uninfected control (not recorded which).

The table lists this clonotype with many counts. The chain couples TRBV9 to TRBJ2-3, with D hard to call. Deletions cut 0 bases from V and 4 bases from J, with 9 bases between. The germline CDR1 and CDR2 sequences are SGDLS and YYNGEE. The CDR3 spans 14 residues. Written as DNA, the CDR3 is TGTGCCAGCAGCGTAGTTACAAGCCCAGATACGCAGTATTTT. Protein: CASSVVTSPDTQYF.

At least ten counts were recorded for this clonotype. The chain carries TRBV18 and TRBJ2-5; 9 bases agree with TRBD1. CDR3 size: 14 residues. CDR1 KGHSH and CDR2 LQKENI come from the germline V gene. Trimming took 6 bases from V and 5 from J; bases not matched to a gene: 7. CDR3 sequence (DNA): TGTGCCAGCTCGAGGGGACAGGGAGGCGAGACCCAGTACTTC. Translating gives CASSRGQGGETQYF.

This clonotype showed up many times. The chain links TRBV11-2 to TRBJ2-2, with D perhaps TRBD1 (6 bases). The CDR3 has 14 residues. V shed 5 bases and J shed 7 bases, with 14 bases lying between them. From germline, CDR1 is SGHAT and CDR2 FQNNGV. DNA of the CDR3: TGTGCCAGCAGCCCGACAGGAATAGGCGGGGAGCTGTTTTTT. Translation gives CASSPTGIGGELFF.

This clonotype came up many times. The J gene is TRBJ2-2, the V gene TRBV5-1, with 7 bases matching TRBD1. The CDR3 loop spans 14 amino acids. The germline V gene encodes CDR1 SGHRS and CDR2 YFSETQ. Trimming at V came to 9 bases and at J to 7 bases, leaving 12 bases not matched to a gene. The CDR3 DNA reads TGCGCCACCCAACTCCAGGGGGATAACGGGGAGCTGTTTTTT. Residues: CATQLQGDNGELFF. Complete variable domain (other parts from reference TRBV5-1 and TRBJ2-2): KAGVTQTPRYLIKTRGQQVTLSCSPISGHRSVSWYQQTPGQGLQFLFEYFSETQRNKGNFPGRFSGRQFSNSRSEMNVSTLELGDSALYLCATQLQGDNGELFFGEGSRLTVL.

The V gene is TRBV7-6, the J gene TRBJ1-2; 9 nucleotides match TRBD1. Germline V gives CDR1 SGHVS, CDR2 FNYEAQ. The CDR3 runs to 13 residues. V was clipped by 5 bases and J by 8 bases; unmatched bases: 6. The CDR3 coding sequence is TGTGCCAGCAGCCCCGGACAGGGGCTGGGCTACACCTTC. Amino acids: CASSPGQGLGYTF.

This clonotype was seen at least ten times. The rearrangement joins TRBV5-5 to TRBJ2-5, with D perhaps matching TRBD2 (7 bases). The CDR3 has 13 residues. With 4 bases removed from V and 4 bases from J, the gap between germline ends came to 11 bases. The germline V gene encodes CDR1 SGHKS and CDR2 YYEKEE (reference sequence). In DNA form, the CDR3 reads TGTGCCAGCAGCGGGGGGGCCTTAGAGACCCAGTACTTC. This gives the protein CASSGGALETQYF.

This clonotype was detected only a few times. This chain links TRBV28 with TRBJ2-3; tentative D call: TRBD1 (5 bases). V dropped 5 bases and J dropped 2 bases, with 20 bases sitting between them. CDR1 and CDR2 (germline): MDHEN, SYDVKM. This CDR3 has 17 amino acids. The CDR3 is CASSKGQVKRNTDTQYF. The CDR3, as DNA: TGTGCCAGCAGTAAGGGGCAGGTAAAACGGAACACAGATACGCAGTATTTT.

V is TRBV12-3 or TRBV12-4 and J is TRBJ1-2, with 8 bases lining up with TRBD1. CDR3 length: 14 residues. V trimming: 1 base; J trimming: 4 bases; junction bases outside the gene matches: 2. In nucleotides, the CDR3 is TGTGCCAGCAGTTTAGATACAGGGGGCTATGGCTACACCTTC. Protein sequence: CASSLDTGGYGYTF.

This clonotype was counted only a few times. The rearrangement uses TRBV7-8 and TRBJ1-6; a weak D match, TRBD1 (5 bases). CDR3 size: 16 residues. Trimming stripped 5 bases from V and 3 bases from J, with 14 bases between. CDR1 is SGHVS and CDR2 is FQNEAQ in the germline V gene. The CDR3 reads CASSPNGAFYNSPLHF. The CDR3 DNA follows: TGTGCCAGCAGCCCGAACGGGGCCTTCTATAATTCACCCCTCCACTTT.

The sample holds many counts of this clonotype. The chain carries TRBV7-2 and TRBJ2-1; tentative D call: TRBD2 (7 bases). The V end was cut by 5 bases, the J end by 0 bases, with 14 bases between. The V gene's germline CDR1 is SGHTA and CDR2 FQGNSA. The CDR3 length is 16 residues. The DNA of the CDR3 is TGTGCCAGCAGCCGAGGGGGGGGTGTCTCCTACAATGAGCAGTTCTTC. This sequence encodes CASSRGGGVSYNEQFF.

This clonotype was seen many times. This chain uses TRBV5-1 with TRBJ2-3; 10 nucleotides agree with TRBD1. J was trimmed by 3 bases and V by 3 bases; bases with no gene match: 4. This CDR3 is built from 15 residues. CDR1 is SGHRS and CDR2 is YFSETQ in the germline V gene. The CDR3 here is CASSWGQGRTDTQYF. CDR3 in DNA: TGCGCCAGCAGCTGGGGACAGGGGAGAACAGATACGCAGTATTTT.

This clonotype was counted a few times. V usage is TRBV20-1 and J usage is TRBJ1-2; D perhaps matches TRBD1 (5 bases). From germline, CDR1 is DFQATT and CDR2 SNEGSKA (reference sequence). The CDR3 contains 14 residues. V was cut by 0 bases and J by 2 bases, with 10 bases left in between. The CDR3 region is CSARDTQGNYGYTF. The CDR3 bases are TGCAGTGCTAGAGATACCCAGGGCAACTATGGCTACACCTTC.

This clonotype was seen repeatedly, ten times or more. This rearrangement joins TRBV12-3 or TRBV12-4 to TRBJ2-2; 14 bases map to TRBD2. V was pared by 3 bases and J by 5 bases, with 5 bases of the junction left unmatched. There are 17 residues in the CDR3. The CDR3 loop reads CASSLRGTSGSTGELFF. Written as DNA, the CDR3 is TGTGCCAGCAGTTTGAGGGGGACTAGCGGGAGTACCGGGGAGCTGTTTTTT.

This clonotype was recorded at least ten times. The chain links TRBV6-5 to TRBJ2-7, with D perhaps matching TRBD1 or TRBD2 (5 bases each). In germline, CDR1 is MNHEY, CDR2 SVGAGI. Trimming left V 2 bases short and J 4 bases short, with 18 bases between. There are 16 residues in the CDR3. CDR3 nucleotide sequence: TGTGCCAGCAGTTACCCCGCCCGACCCGGGACGTACGAGCAGTACTTC. Translated: CASSYPARPGTYEQYF.

In this sample, this clonotype turned up many times. The chain combines TRBV20-1 with TRBJ2-5; 10 positions match TRBD2. Germline V gives CDR1 DFQATT, CDR2 SNEGSKA (reference sequence). V was clipped by 5 bases and J by 1 base; unmatched bases: 7. This CDR3 has 15 amino acids. CDR3 sequence: CSAHTSGALQETQYF. Written as DNA, the CDR3 is TGCAGTGCTCACACTAGCGGGGCACTCCAAGAGACCCAGTACTTC.

This clonotype was seen repeatedly, ten times or more. This sequence joins TRBV4-1 and TRBJ1-6; D call uncertain. Germline lookup yields CDR1 MGHRA and CDR2 YSYEKL. V was pared by 1 base and J by 13 bases, with 14 bases between. The CDR3 loop spans 14 amino acids. Here the CDR3 reads CASSQGQYLDPLHF. CDR3 nucleotides: TGCGCCAGCAGCCAAGGGCAGTACCTAGATCCCCTCCACTTT.

This clonotype was recorded at least ten times. The rearrangement links TRBV12-3 or TRBV12-4 to TRBJ1-6, with D maybe TRBD1 (6 bases). Trimming shortened V by 7 bases and J by 7 bases, and 14 bases separated the two germline ends. This CDR3 has 14 residues. CDR3 bases: TGTGCCAGCACCACGGGACACGGGAATTCACCCCTCCACTTT. Its translation: CASTTGHGNSPLHF.

This clonotype was picked up many times. The chain recombines TRBV20-1 with TRBJ2-7; no firm D call. V lost 0 bases, J lost 1 base, and 22 bases lay in between. Per germline, CDR1 DFQATT and CDR2 SNEGSKA (reference sequence). The CDR3 loop spans 18 amino acids. This chain's CDR3 is CSARDMQASGPSSYEQYF. The CDR3 region has the DNA TGCAGTGCTAGAGATATGCAGGCTTCGGGTCCTTCTTCCTACGAGCAGTACTTC.